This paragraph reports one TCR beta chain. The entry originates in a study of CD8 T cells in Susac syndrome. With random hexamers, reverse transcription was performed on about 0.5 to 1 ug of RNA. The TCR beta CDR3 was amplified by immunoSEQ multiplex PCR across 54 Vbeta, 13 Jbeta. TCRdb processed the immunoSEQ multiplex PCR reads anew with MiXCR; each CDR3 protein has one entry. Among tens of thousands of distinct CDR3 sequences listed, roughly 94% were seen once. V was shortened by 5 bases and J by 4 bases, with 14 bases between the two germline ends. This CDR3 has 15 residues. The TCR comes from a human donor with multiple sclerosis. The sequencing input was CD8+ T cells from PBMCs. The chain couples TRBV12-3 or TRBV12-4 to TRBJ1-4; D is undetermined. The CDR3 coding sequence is TGTGCCAGCAGTAACACCTGGGAACTTAATGAAAAACTGTTTTTT. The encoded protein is CASSNTWELNEKLFF.